This T cell receptor beta chain was profiled in a study of tumor and adjacent non-tumor tissue in lung cancer. Study-wide context: The cohort had about 12 adenocarcinoma, a couple of squamous cell and 1 small cell patients. General study findings and limits: Tumor repertoires had a smaller top 100 clone share than normal lung.

This sample's RNA came from whole unsorted tissue. Three rounds of nested PCR, following a modified ARM-PCR protocol, produced the TCRbeta library. TCRdb re-called the multiplex PCR reads with MiXCR, one entry per CDR3 protein. The profile shows approximately 100,000 distinct CDR3 sequences, roughly 77% of them singletons. The CDR3 is 18 residues long. Looked up from germline, CDR1 is ENHRY and CDR2 is SYGVKD. V trimming: 0 bases; J trimming: 9 bases; junction bases outside the gene matches: 17. With regard to this clonotype: What it recognizes is unknown. Given the absence of the conserved phenylalanine or tryptophan at the CDR3 end, a read error is likely.

The sequence derives from a woman aged 55-75 years with non-small cell lung cancer. The sequenced sample was lung tumor tissue. The chain links TRBV10-3 to TRBJ2-1; TRBD1 agrees at 7 bases. This chain's CDR3 is CAISESGRVGRGDSEQFL. The CDR3 DNA sequence: TGTGCCATCAGTGAGTCAGGACGGGTAGGGAGAGGGGACAGTGAGCAGTTCCTC.